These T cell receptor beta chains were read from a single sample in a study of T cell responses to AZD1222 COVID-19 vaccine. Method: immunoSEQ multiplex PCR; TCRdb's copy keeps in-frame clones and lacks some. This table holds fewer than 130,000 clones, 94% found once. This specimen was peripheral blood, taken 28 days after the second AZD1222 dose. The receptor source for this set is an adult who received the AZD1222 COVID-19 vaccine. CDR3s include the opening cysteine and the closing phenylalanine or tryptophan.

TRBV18	CASSALSGLTYNEQFF
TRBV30	CAQRGGQGARGDEKLFF
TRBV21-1	CASSIDQGGQPQHF
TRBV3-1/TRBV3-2	CASSQSVLGEQFF
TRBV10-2	CASNPGPGYEQYF
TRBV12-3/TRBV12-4	CASSIYDRHEQYF
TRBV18	CASSPRTGEANGEQFF
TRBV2	CASSRTDNYGYTF
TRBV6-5	CASSITGTAYNEQFF
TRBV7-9	CASSPSTGAYEQYF
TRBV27	CASRQGAGSNTEAFF
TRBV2	CASKGAGGGTDTQYF
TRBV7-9	CASSSQGGISTEAFF